A selection of T cell receptor beta chains follows, all from one sample in a study of T cell repertoires in cytomegalovirus infection. TCRdb ran MiXCR on the reads and lists one entry per CDR3 protein. This sample carries roughly 230,000 distinct CDR3 sequences, 22% of them seen once, and the ten largest clones take 15% to 20%. Sequences were obtained from CD8+ T cells from PBMCs. The receptor set was obtained from a human donor in good health (CMV status not recorded). Some clones in this sample may be carry-over from other donors' samples. Both conserved end residues are part of each CDR3. D genes are given only for firm matches. Clone sizes are given selectively: once, few, many, or a class where the clone is expanded.

j_gene: TRBJ2-3
d_gene: -
abundance: -
v_gene: TRBV29-1
CDR3aa: CSVLRDTQYF
CDR3nt: TGCAGCGTTCTGCGAGATACGCAGTATTTT

j_gene: TRBJ2-5
d_gene: TRBD2
abundance: many
v_gene: TRBV12-3/TRBV12-4
CDR3aa: CASSQGTSEETQYF
CDR3nt: TGTGCCAGCAGTCAAGGGACTAGCGAGGAGACCCAGTACTTC

j_gene: TRBJ2-1
d_gene: -
abundance: -
v_gene: TRBV7-8
CDR3aa: CASTSRAAGGQFF
CDR3nt: TGTGCCAGCACCTCGCGGGCGGCTGGGGGACAGTTCTTC

j_gene: TRBJ2-1
d_gene: -
abundance: few
v_gene: TRBV12-3/TRBV12-4
CDR3aa: CASSLMGVPYNEQFF
CDR3nt: TGTGCCAGCAGCTTGATGGGTGTACCTTACAATGAGCAGTTCTTC

j_gene: TRBJ1-1
d_gene: -
abundance: -
v_gene: TRBV20-1
CDR3aa: CSASRGTNTEAFF
CDR3nt: TGCAGTGCTAGTCGAGGGACGAACACTGAAGCTTTCTTT

j_gene: TRBJ2-1
d_gene: TRBD1
abundance: few
v_gene: TRBV28
CDR3aa: CASSLRGQGRARFF
CDR3nt: TGTGCCAGCAGTTTAAGGGGACAGGGACGAGCAAGGTTCTTC

j_gene: TRBJ1-1
d_gene: -
abundance: -
v_gene: TRBV7-8
CDR3aa: CASNSGPTEAFF
CDR3nt: TGTGCCAGCAACTCCGGGCCCACTGAAGCTTTCTTT

j_gene: TRBJ2-3
d_gene: -
abundance: many
v_gene: TRBV29-1
CDR3aa: CSVENTGFSADTQYF
CDR3nt: TGCAGCGTTGAAAATACAGGGTTTTCGGCAGATACGCAGTATTTT

j_gene: TRBJ2-7
d_gene: -
abundance: few
v_gene: TRBV20-1
CDR3aa: CSARDMRGTFYEQYF
CDR3nt: TGCAGTGCTAGAGATATGAGGGGGACGTTCTACGAGCAGTACTTC

j_gene: TRBJ2-2
d_gene: TRBD1
abundance: few
v_gene: TRBV12-3/TRBV12-4
CDR3aa: CASSSPDRSHTGELFF
CDR3nt: TGTGCCAGCAGTTCACCGGACAGGTCACACACCGGGGAGCTGTTTTTT

j_gene: TRBJ2-7
d_gene: -
abundance: few
v_gene: TRBV9
CDR3aa: CASSVEGGEQYF
CDR3nt: TGTGCCAGCAGCGTAGAGGGAGGCGAGCAGTACTTC

j_gene: TRBJ2-3
d_gene: TRBD2
abundance: few
v_gene: TRBV12-5
CDR3aa: CASGPGGGSMDTQYF
CDR3nt: TGTGCTAGTGGCCCTGGCGGGGGTAGTATGGATACGCAGTATTTT

j_gene: TRBJ2-1
d_gene: -
abundance: -
v_gene: TRBV14
CDR3aa: CASSQPWILHEQFF
CDR3nt: TGTGCCAGCAGCCAACCGTGGATCCTGCATGAGCAGTTCTTC

j_gene: TRBJ2-7
d_gene: -
abundance: -
v_gene: TRBV29-1
CDR3aa: CSVVWTPLSEQYF
CDR3nt: TGCAGCGTTGTTTGGACTCCCCTCTCCGAGCAGTACTTC

j_gene: TRBJ2-1
d_gene: -
abundance: few
v_gene: TRBV28
CDR3aa: CASSPRTTGEQFF
CDR3nt: TGTGCCAGCAGTCCCCGGACAACGGGGGAGCAGTTCTTC

j_gene: TRBJ1-2
d_gene: -
abundance: few
v_gene: TRBV4-1
CDR3aa: CASSPQVSDYGYTF
CDR3nt: TGCGCCAGCAGCCCACAGGTTTCGGACTATGGCTACACCTTC

j_gene: TRBJ1-2
d_gene: -
abundance: many
v_gene: TRBV12-3/TRBV12-4
CDR3aa: CASSSQGGYTF
CDR3nt: TGTGCCAGCAGTTCCCAGGGGGGCTACACCTTC

j_gene: TRBJ2-7
d_gene: -
abundance: -
v_gene: TRBV5-4
CDR3aa: CASSRRDQTYEQYF
CDR3nt: TGTGCCAGCAGCCGCCGGGATCAAACCTACGAGCAGTACTTC

j_gene: TRBJ2-1
d_gene: -
abundance: few
v_gene: TRBV12-3/TRBV12-4
CDR3aa: CASSLVEGSNEQFF
CDR3nt: TGTGCCAGCAGTTTAGTGGAGGGATCCAATGAGCAGTTCTTC

j_gene: TRBJ1-1
d_gene: -
abundance: -
v_gene: TRBV15
CDR3aa: CATSSDRVNTEAFF
CDR3nt: TGTGCCACCAGCAGTGACAGAGTGAACACTGAAGCTTTCTTT

j_gene: TRBJ2-6
d_gene: -
abundance: few
v_gene: TRBV19
CDR3aa: CASSNLEGANVLTF
CDR3nt: TGTGCCAGTAGTAATCTTGAGGGGGCCAACGTCCTGACTTTC

j_gene: TRBJ1-1
d_gene: -
abundance: few
v_gene: TRBV2
CDR3aa: CASSAFWGQNTEAFF
CDR3nt: TGTGCCAGCAGTGCGTTTTGGGGACAGAACACTGAAGCTTTCTTT

j_gene: TRBJ2-7
d_gene: TRBD1
abundance: -
v_gene: TRBV5-1
CDR3aa: CASSLIRDSTYEQYF
CDR3nt: TGCGCCAGCAGCCTCATCCGGGACAGTACCTACGAGCAGTACTTC

j_gene: TRBJ1-1
d_gene: TRBD1
abundance: many
v_gene: TRBV28
CDR3aa: CASSLSGTGAFF
CDR3nt: TGTGCCAGCAGTTTATCCGGGACAGGGGCTTTCTTT

j_gene: TRBJ1-1
d_gene: -
abundance: -
v_gene: TRBV19
CDR3aa: CASSMEHRLNTEAFF
CDR3nt: TGTGCCAGTAGTATGGAACATCGCCTGAACACTGAAGCTTTCTTT

j_gene: TRBJ1-1
d_gene: TRBD1
abundance: -
v_gene: TRBV29-1
CDR3aa: CSVGETGVNTEAFF
CDR3nt: TGCAGCGTTGGGGAGACAGGGGTGAACACTGAAGCTTTCTTT

j_gene: TRBJ2-1
d_gene: -
abundance: -
v_gene: TRBV19
CDR3aa: CASSMGASEGGYGEQFF
CDR3nt: TGTGCCAGTAGTATGGGGGCGTCAGAGGGTGGATATGGTGAGCAGTTCTTC